The present T cell receptor beta chain was sequenced within a study of T-cell memory formation after mild COVID-19. TCRdb redid the calling of the 5' RACE reads with MiXCR, one entry per CDR3 protein. The sample yields about 110,000 distinct CDR3 sequences, 9.5% to 15% seen once. The germline CDR1 and CDR2 sequences are SEHNR and FQNEAQ (reference sequence). CDR3 length: 16 amino acids. Comment on this clonotype: The germline gene is not matched at one end of the junction; a read error may be the cause.

This sequence was found in an adult woman who had mild COVID-19 (a few samples of this study predate the infection). Cell type and time point are not known. Sequenced: PBMCs or a T cell subset sorted from them (not recorded which). V and J are TRBV7-9 and TRBJ2-1, with D possibly TRBD2 on 5 matching bases. This CDR3 is CDSSTVTSPSYNEQFF. In DNA form, the CDR3 reads TGTGACAGCAGCACGGTAACTAGTCCCTCCTACAATGAGCAGTTCTTC.